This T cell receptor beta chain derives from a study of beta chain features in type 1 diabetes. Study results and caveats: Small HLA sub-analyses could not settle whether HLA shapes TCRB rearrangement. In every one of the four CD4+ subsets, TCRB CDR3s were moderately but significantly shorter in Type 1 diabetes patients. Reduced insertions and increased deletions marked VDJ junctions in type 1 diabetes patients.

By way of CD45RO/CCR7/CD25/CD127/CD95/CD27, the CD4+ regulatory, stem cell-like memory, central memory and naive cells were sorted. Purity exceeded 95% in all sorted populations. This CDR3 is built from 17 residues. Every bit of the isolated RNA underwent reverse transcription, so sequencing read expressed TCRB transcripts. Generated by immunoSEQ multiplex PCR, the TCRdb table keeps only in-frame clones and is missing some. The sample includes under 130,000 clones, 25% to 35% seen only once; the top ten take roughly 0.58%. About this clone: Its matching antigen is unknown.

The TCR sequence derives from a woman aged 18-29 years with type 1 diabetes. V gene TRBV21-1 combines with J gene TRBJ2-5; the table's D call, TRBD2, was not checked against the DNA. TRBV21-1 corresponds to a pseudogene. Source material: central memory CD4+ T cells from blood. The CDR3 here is CASSNGVPPALGETQYF. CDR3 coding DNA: TGTGCCAGCAGCAACGGGGTCCCCCCGGCGTTGGGGGAGACCCAGTACTTC.